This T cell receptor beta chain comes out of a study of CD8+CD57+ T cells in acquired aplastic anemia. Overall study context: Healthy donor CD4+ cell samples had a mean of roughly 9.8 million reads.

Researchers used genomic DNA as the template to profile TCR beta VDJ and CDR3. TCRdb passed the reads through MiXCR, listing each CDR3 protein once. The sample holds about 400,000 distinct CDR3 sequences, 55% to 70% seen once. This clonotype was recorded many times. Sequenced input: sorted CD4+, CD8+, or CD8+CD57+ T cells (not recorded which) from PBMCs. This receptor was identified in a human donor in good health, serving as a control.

The chain's CDR3 is CASSSGGKLFF. DNA for the CDR3: TGTGCCAGCAGCTCCGGGGGAAAACTGTTTTTT. The chain has TRBV27 and TRBJ1-4; D is perhaps TRBD1 (5 bases). The CDR3 length is 11 residues. V lost 6 bases to trimming and J lost 10 bases, with 9 bases between them. Germline values: CDR1 MNHEY, CDR2 SMNVEV (reference sequence).